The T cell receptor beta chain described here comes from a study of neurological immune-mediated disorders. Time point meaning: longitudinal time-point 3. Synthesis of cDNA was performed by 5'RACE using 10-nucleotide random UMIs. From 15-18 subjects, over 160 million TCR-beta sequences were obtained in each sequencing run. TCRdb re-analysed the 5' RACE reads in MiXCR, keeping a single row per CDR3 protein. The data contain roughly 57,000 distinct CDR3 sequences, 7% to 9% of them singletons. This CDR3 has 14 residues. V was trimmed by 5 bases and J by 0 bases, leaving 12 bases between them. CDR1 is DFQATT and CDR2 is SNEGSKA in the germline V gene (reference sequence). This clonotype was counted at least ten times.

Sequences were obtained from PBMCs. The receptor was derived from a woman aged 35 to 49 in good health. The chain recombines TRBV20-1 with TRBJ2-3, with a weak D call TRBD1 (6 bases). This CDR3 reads CSAVDRRSTDTQYF. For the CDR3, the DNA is TGCAGTGCTGTCGACAGGAGGAGCACAGATACGCAGTATTTT.